These 21 T cell receptor beta chains originate from one sample sequenced in a study of T-cell reconstitution after alpha-beta-depleted transplantation in children. Preparation of the TCRbeta library involved a method that used unique molecular identifiers. TCRdb re-analysed the PCR reads in MiXCR, keeping a single row per CDR3 protein. Among around 200,000 distinct CDR3 sequences listed, under 13% were seen once. Sequenced material: PBMCs, taken before TCRalphabeta/CD19-depleted stem cell transplant. The receptor source for this set is a child younger than two with acute myeloid leukemia, due to receive a stem cell transplant.

This clonotype was seen ten or more times. The chain recombines TRBV7-8 with TRBJ2-2; D remains unclear. The CDR3 spans 15 residues. Germline V CDR1 and CDR2: SGHVS, FQNEAQ. The V gene lost 3 bases and the J gene lost 5 bases, with 13 bases spanning the gap. CDR3 in amino acids: CASSLLGVVTGELFF. CDR3 sequence (DNA): TGTGCCAGCAGCTTGCTTGGAGTGGTGACCGGGGAGCTGTTTTTT. Based on the CDR3 plus reference TRBV7-8 and TRBJ2-2, the full variable domain is GAGVSQSPRYKVAKRGQDVALRCDPISGHVSLFWYQQALGQGPEFLTYFQNEAQLDKSGLPSDRFFAERPEGSVSTLKIQRTQQEDSAVYLCASSLLGVVTGELFFGEGSRLTVL.

This clonotype has only a few counts. This chain uses TRBV7-9 with TRBJ2-3, with 7 nucleotides matching TRBD1. V lost 5 bases, J lost 2 bases, and 13 bases stayed unmatched. This CDR3 is built from 17 residues. CDR1 is SEHNR, CDR2 FQNEAQ, per germline (reference sequence). DNA of the CDR3: TGTGCCAGCAGCCGAGCCGGGACAGCCTCCTTCACAGATACGCAGTATTTT. Protein sequence: CASSRAGTASFTDTQYF.

This clonotype was recorded at least ten times. The genes are TRBV30 and TRBJ1-1; tentative D call: TRBD1 (5 bases). Between the trimmed V and J ends, which lost 3 bases and 2 bases, there was a span of 13 bases. The CDR3 is made up of 14 amino acids. From germline, CDR1 is GTSNPN and CDR2 SVGIG (reference sequence). CDR3 coding DNA: TGTGCCTGGAGGCAGGTGGACACTAACACTGAAGCTTTCTTT. It codes for CAWRQVDTNTEAFF.

This clonotype has at least ten counts. The rearrangement joins TRBV28 to TRBJ2-3; maybe TRBD1 (8 bases). Germline-derived CDR1 and CDR2 are MDHEN and SYDVKM. This CDR3 spans 18 amino acids. V dropped 6 bases and J dropped 2 bases, with 24 bases sitting between them. Here the CDR3 reads CASRLPQGAGDTTDTQYF. CDR3 coding DNA: TGTGCCAGCAGGCTTCCTCAGGGGGCGGGGGATACCACAGATACGCAGTATTTT.

This clonotype has at least ten counts. The CDR3 DNA follows: TGTGCCAGCAGCCCCGGACCCCTCAACCGAGAGACCCAGTACTTC. It codes for CASSPGPLNRETQYF. The chain combines TRBV7-2 with TRBJ2-5, with D uncertain. V was clipped by 5 bases and J by 4 bases, with 17 bases between them. The CDR3 is 15 residues long. Germline V CDR1 and CDR2: SGHTA, FQGNSA.

The chain uses TRBV4-2 and TRBJ2-1, with TRBD2 matching 7 bases. The V gene's germline CDR1 is LGHNA and CDR2 YNFKEQ. The trim removed 4 bases at V and 10 bases at J, leaving 7 bases unmatched. The CDR3 sequence is 13 residues long. The CDR3 loop reads CASSPLGGGEQFF. In DNA form, the CDR3 reads TGTGCCAGCAGCCCGTTGGGGGGAGGGGAGCAGTTCTTC.

In its sample, this clonotype was seen many times. This chain connects TRBV20-1 to TRBJ2-1; D possibly uses TRBD1 or TRBD2 (5 bases each). V shed 4 bases and J shed 9 bases, with 10 bases lying between them. Germline CDR1 reads DFQATT; CDR2 reads SNEGSKA (reference sequence). The CDR3 spans 11 residues. The CDR3 loop reads CSATGGSEQFF. Here the CDR3 DNA reads TGCAGTGCTACTGGGGGAAGTGAGCAGTTCTTC.

This clonotype was recorded many times. J is TRBJ1-6 and V is TRBV3-1; D uncertain. Germline CDR1 and CDR2: LGHDT and YNNKEL (reference sequence). The CDR3 is made up of 14 amino acids. The ends were cut back, 4 bases at V and 7 bases at J, with 11 bases in the middle. The CDR3 reads CASSPRAGNSPLHF. The DNA of the CDR3 is TGTGCCAGCAGCCCGCGGGCCGGGAATTCACCCCTCCACTTT.

This clonotype showed up many times. This chain links TRBV6-2 or TRBV6-3 with TRBJ1-1; D might be TRBD1 (5 bases). Trimming shortened V by 5 bases and J by 4 bases, and 11 bases separated the two germline ends. Germline CDR1 is MNHEY and CDR2 is SVGEGT. This CDR3 comprises 13 residues. CDR3 in amino acids: CASSNRQTTEAFF. Here the CDR3 DNA reads TGTGCCAGCAGTAACCGACAGACCACTGAAGCTTTCTTT.

This clonotype was seen ten or more times. The chain combines TRBV29-1 with TRBJ2-2; 9 nucleotides match TRBD2. The trim removed 8 bases at V and 6 bases at J, leaving 7 bases unmatched. CDR1 and CDR2 from the germline V gene are SQVTM and ANQGSEA. The CDR3 contains 13 residues. This CDR3 is CSTSSGIAGELFF. CDR3 DNA: TGCAGCACGTCTAGCGGGATAGCCGGGGAGCTGTTTTTT.

This clonotype was seen repeatedly, ten times or more. The genes are TRBV10-3 and TRBJ2-7; 8 bases agree with TRBD1. CDR1 and CDR2 (germline): ENHRY, SYGVKD. The CDR3 is made up of 16 amino acids. Unmatched junction bases numbered 10, after V lost 4 bases and J lost 2 bases. CDR3: CAISGTGTGIAYEQYF. The CDR3 bases are TGTGCCATCAGTGGTACCGGGACAGGCATAGCCTACGAGCAGTACTTC.

With regard to this clonotype: This sequence may be a read error, since a much larger clone differs from it by one base. The chain recombines TRBV14 with TRBJ2-2; the D call may be TRBD1 or TRBD2 (5 bases each). CDR1 SGHDN and CDR2 FVKESK come from the germline V gene. The CDR3 sequence is 14 residues long. CDR3 sequence: CASSQAGATGEPFF. The DNA for the CDR3 is TGTGCCAGCAGCCAAGCCGGGGCGACCGGGGAGCCGTTTTTT.

This clonotype was observed many times. V and J are TRBV12-3 or TRBV12-4 and TRBJ2-1; D unclear. The CDR3 has 12 amino acids. The V gene lost 9 bases and the J gene lost 4 bases, with 10 bases spanning the gap. DNA for the CDR3: TGTGCCAGTCAGAGAAGGTACAATGAGCAGTTCTTC. Translated: CASQRRYNEQFF.

Ten or more counts support this clonotype. This chain links TRBV5-1 with TRBJ2-1; 11 bases fit TRBD2. V trimming: 6 bases; J trimming: 1 base; junction bases outside the gene matches: 3. CDR3 length: 15 residues. Germline CDR1 and CDR2: SGHRS and YFSETQ. The CDR3 sequence is CASTRTSGSYNEQFF. CDR3 bases: TGCGCCAGCACTCGGACTAGCGGGTCCTACAATGAGCAGTTCTTC.

This clonotype was counted many times. The J gene is TRBJ2-3, the V gene TRBV7-2; 12 bases agree with TRBD1. Germline loops: CDR1 SGHTA, CDR2 FQGNSA. The CDR3 is 16 amino acids. V shed 3 bases and J 5 bases; nucleotides not matched to a gene: 6. The CDR3 region has the DNA TGTGCCAGCAGCTTGTCCGGGACAGGGGGCGTAGATACGCAGTATTTT. Protein: CASSLSGTGGVDTQYF.

The V gene is TRBV5-5, the J gene TRBJ2-5; maybe TRBD2 (6 bases). This CDR3 has 16 amino acids. Germline CDR1 and CDR2: SGHKS and YYEKEE (reference sequence). Trimming removed 3 bases at V and 2 bases at J, with 17 bases between. For the CDR3, the DNA is TGTGCCAGCAGCTGGGGGGTCGCTTCCGGGCAAGAGACCCAGTACTTC. Protein product: CASSWGVASGQETQYF. Filled out from reference TRBV5-5 and TRBJ2-5, the complete variable domain reads DAGVTQSPTHLIKTRGQQVTLRCSPISGHKSVSWYQQVLGQGPQFIFQYYEKEERGRGNFPDRFSARQFPNYSSELNVNALLLGDSALYLCASSWGVASGQETQYFGPGTRLLVL.

This clonotype has ten or more counts. The V and J genes are TRBV5-1 and TRBJ1-2; no clear D gene. The germline V and J ends were trimmed by 4 bases and 3 bases, with 13 bases remaining between them. Germline CDR1 is SGHRS and CDR2 is YFSETQ. The CDR3 runs to 14 residues. The CDR3 region has the DNA TGCGCCAGCAGCGAAGGGCAGGCGGACTATGGCTACACCTTC. Translating gives CASSEGQADYGYTF.

At least ten counts were recorded for this clonotype. CDR3 sequence reads: CATSGGLAGDTGELFF. The CDR3 DNA reads TGTGCCACCAGTGGAGGACTAGCGGGAGACACCGGGGAGCTGTTTTTT. The chain carries TRBV24-1 and TRBJ2-2; 13 bases match TRBD2. CDR1 is KGHDR, CDR2 SFDVKD, per germline. This CDR3 region has 16 residues. The J segment lost 3 bases and the V segment lost 5 bases, leaving 2 bases of the junction unmatched.

With respect to this clonotype: It may be a read error: a sequence one base away is much more abundant. This chain uses TRBV20-1 with TRBJ1-3; D is unclear. The CDR3 covers 14 residues. In germline, CDR1 is DFQATT, CDR2 SNEGSKA (reference sequence). The chain's CDR3 is CSASGPSWGSTIYF. The DNA for the CDR3 is TGCAGTGCTAGCGGGCCGAGTTGGGGAAGCACCATATATTTT.

The chain is built from TRBV5-1 and TRBJ2-2; D might be TRBD1 or TRBD2, each matching 5 bases. The CDR3 consists of 14 residues. V lost 5 bases and J 4 bases, leaving 12 bases between the germline ends. Germline loops: CDR1 SGHRS, CDR2 YFSETQ. CDR3 in amino acids: CASRSRGATGELFF. The CDR3 DNA reads as TGCGCCAGCAGATCACGGGGCGCCACCGGGGAGCTGTTTTTT. The complete variable domain, with remaining parts taken from reference TRBV5-1 and TRBJ2-2, reads KAGVTQTPRYLIKTRGQQVTLSCSPISGHRSVSWYQQTPGQGLQFLFEYFSETQRNKGNFPGRFSGRQFSNSRSEMNVSTLELGDSALYLCASRSRGATGELFFGEGSRLTVL.

This clonotype occurred many times. The V gene is TRBV12-3 or TRBV12-4, the J gene TRBJ2-1; 9 nucleotides align to TRBD2. V lost 6 bases and J lost 6; bases outside the gene matches: 3. The CDR3 length is 13 residues. The CDR3 is CASRLAGANEQFF. The CDR3 region has the DNA TGTGCCAGCAGACTAGCGGGTGCCAATGAGCAGTTCTTC.